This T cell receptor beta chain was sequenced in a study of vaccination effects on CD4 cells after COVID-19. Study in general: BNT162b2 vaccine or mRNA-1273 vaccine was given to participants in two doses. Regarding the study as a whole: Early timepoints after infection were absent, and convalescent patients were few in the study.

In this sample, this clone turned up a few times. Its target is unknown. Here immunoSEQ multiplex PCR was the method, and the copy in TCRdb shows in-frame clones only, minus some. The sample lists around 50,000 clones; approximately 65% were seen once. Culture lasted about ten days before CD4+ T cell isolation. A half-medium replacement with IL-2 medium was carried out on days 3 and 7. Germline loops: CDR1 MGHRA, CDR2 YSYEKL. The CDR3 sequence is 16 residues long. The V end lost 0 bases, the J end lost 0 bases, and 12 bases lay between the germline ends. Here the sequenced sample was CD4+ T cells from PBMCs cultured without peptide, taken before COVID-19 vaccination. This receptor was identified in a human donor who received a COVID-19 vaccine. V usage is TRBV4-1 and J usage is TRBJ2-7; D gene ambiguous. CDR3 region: CASSQDSVRSSYEQYF. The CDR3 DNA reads TGCGCCAGCAGCCAAGATAGTGTAAGGAGCTCCTACGAGCAGTACTTC.